The clone carrying this T cell receptor (beta chain) was picked up many times. Its antigen is still unknown. V lost 4 bases and J lost 4, with 5 bases in between. The CDR3 runs 11 residues. Germline values: CDR1 MNHEY, CDR2 SMNVEV (reference sequence). Amplification of TCR beta CDR3 regions was performed using RNA transcripts as template. TCR CDR3 underwent first-round RT-PCR with the HTBI primer set. TCRdb passed the multiplex PCR reads through MiXCR, listing each CDR3 protein once. The data hold 300,000 to 450,000 distinct CDR3 sequences, with roughly 13% observed a single time. This sample stems from a study of T cells in Graves' hyperthyroidism and ophthalmopathy. Overall study: Upon initial diagnosis and before any treatment, peripheral blood was collected.

Regarding the study as a whole: Ophthalmopathy could be told apart from stable hyperthyroidism with a 13 V-J model. Model output signaled ophthalmopathy a median approximately 6 months ahead of onset.

The sample comprised blood. The rearrangement uses TRBV27 and TRBJ2-7; D ambiguous. The receptor was isolated from a woman aged 18-30 years with Graves' hyperthyroidism. In DNA form, the CDR3 reads TGTGCCAGCAGTTCTTTATACGAGCAGTACTTC. This gives the protein CASSSLYEQYF.